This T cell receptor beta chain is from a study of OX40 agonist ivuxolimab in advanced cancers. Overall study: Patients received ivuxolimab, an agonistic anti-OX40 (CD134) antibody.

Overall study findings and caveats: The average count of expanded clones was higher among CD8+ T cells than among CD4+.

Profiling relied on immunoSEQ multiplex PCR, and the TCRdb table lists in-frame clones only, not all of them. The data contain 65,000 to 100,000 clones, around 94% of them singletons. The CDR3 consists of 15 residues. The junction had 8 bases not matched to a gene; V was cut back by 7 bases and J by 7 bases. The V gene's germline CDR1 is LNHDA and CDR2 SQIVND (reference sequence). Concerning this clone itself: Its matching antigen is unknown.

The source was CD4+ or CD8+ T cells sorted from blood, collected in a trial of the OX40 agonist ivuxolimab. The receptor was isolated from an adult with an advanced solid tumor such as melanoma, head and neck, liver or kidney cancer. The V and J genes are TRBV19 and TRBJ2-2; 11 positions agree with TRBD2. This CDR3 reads CASMLLAGAGGELFF. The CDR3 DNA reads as TGTGCCAGTATGTTACTAGCGGGAGCTGGCGGGGAGCTGTTTTTT.